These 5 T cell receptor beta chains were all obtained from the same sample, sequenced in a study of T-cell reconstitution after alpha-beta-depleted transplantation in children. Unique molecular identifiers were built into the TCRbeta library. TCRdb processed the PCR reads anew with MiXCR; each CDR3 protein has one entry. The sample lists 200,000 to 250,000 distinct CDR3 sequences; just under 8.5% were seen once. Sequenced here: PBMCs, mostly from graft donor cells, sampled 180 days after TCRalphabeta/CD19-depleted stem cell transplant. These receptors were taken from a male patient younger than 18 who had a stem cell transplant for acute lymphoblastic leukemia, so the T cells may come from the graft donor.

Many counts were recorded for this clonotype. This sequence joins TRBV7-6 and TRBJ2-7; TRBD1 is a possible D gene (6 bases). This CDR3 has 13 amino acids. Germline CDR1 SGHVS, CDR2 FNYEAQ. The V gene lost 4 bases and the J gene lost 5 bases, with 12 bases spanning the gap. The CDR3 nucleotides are TGTGCCAGCAGCTGGCAGACAGGAAACGAGCAGTACTTC. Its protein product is CASSWQTGNEQYF.

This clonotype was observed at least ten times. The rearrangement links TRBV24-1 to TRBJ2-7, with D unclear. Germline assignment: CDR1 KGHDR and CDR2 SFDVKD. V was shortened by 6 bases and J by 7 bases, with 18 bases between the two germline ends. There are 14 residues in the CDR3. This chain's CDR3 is CATSPTRRPWEQYF. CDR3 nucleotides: TGTGCCACCAGTCCCACCAGACGGCCTTGGGAGCAGTACTTC.

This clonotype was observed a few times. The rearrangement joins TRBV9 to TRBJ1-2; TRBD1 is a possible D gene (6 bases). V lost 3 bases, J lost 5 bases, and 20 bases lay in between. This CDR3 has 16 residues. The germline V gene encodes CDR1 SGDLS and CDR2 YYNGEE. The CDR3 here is CASSAAVGGGNYGYTF. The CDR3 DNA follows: TGTGCCAGCAGCGCAGCGGTCGGAGGGGGTAATTATGGCTACACCTTC.

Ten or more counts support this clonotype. The CDR3 loop reads CSVPSLTGINTGELFF. In DNA form, the CDR3 reads TGCAGCGTGCCTTCATTAACAGGGATCAACACCGGGGAGCTGTTTTTT. The chain uses TRBV29-1 and TRBJ2-2; D possibly corresponds to TRBD1 (6 bases). The CDR3 has 16 amino acids. Germline lookup yields CDR1 SQVTM and CDR2 ANQGSEA. The V end lost 6 bases, the J end lost 2 bases, and 19 bases lay between the germline ends.

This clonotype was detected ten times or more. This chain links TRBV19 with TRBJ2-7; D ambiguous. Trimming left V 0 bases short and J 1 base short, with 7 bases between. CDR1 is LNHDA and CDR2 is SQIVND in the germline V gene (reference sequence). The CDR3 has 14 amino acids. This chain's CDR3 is CASSIDSGSYEQYF. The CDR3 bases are TGTGCCAGTAGTATAGATTCAGGATCCTACGAGCAGTACTTC.